The 19 T cell receptor beta chains below all came from one sample that was sequenced in a study of T cells in Graves' hyperthyroidism and ophthalmopathy. RNA transcripts were the template for amplifying TCR beta CDR3 regions. An initial round of RT-PCR targeting the TCR CDR3 relied on the HTBI primer set. MiXCR was run by TCRdb on the multiplex PCR reads, yielding one entry per CDR3 protein. The sample has about 760,000 distinct CDR3 sequences; roughly a third are singletons. Material for sequencing was blood. The receptors come from a woman between 35 and 50 years old with Graves' hyperthyroidism.

This clonotype occurred a few times. CDR3 residues: CASCLQGCYEQYF. The DNA for the CDR3 is TGTGCCAGCTGCTTACAGGGTTGCTACGAGCAGTACTTC. The V and J genes are TRBV28 and TRBJ2-7; tentative D call: TRBD1 (6 bases). With 8 bases removed from V and 3 bases from J, the gap between germline ends came to 14 bases. Germline CDR1 MDHEN, CDR2 SYDVKM. CDR3 length equals 13 residues.

This clonotype was counted many times. The chain carries TRBV4-2 and TRBJ1-6; 9 bases align to TRBD1. Germline CDR1 LGHNA, CDR2 YNFKEQ. The CDR3 consists of 15 residues. The J segment lost 7 bases and the V segment lost 1 base, leaving 2 bases of the junction unmatched. The CDR3 loop is CASSQGTGDNSPLHF. As DNA, the CDR3 is TGTGCCAGCAGCCAAGGGACAGGGGACAATTCACCCCTCCACTTT.

This clonotype has only a few counts. V is TRBV4-3 and J is TRBJ1-3, with D tentatively TRBD1 (5 bases). The CDR3 is 17 amino acids. Trimming cost V 0 bases and J 0 bases, with 12 bases left between them. Germline CDR1 is LGHNA and CDR2 is YSLEER. The CDR3: CASSQDWGGNSGNTIYF. Written as DNA, the CDR3 is TGCGCCAGCAGCCAAGATTGGGGGGGAAACTCTGGAAACACCATATATTTT.

This clonotype has more than one count but fewer than ten. This chain links TRBV6-5 with TRBJ2-2; D gene ambiguous. V gave up 0 bases and J gave up 4 bases, with 9 bases separating them. This CDR3 has 15 amino acids. The germline gives CDR1 MNHEY, CDR2 SVGAGI. Written as DNA, the CDR3 is TGTGCCAGCAGTTACTCGATTTTTAGCACCGGGGAGCTGTTTTTT. Residues: CASSYSIFSTGELFF.

Comment on this clonotype: At one end, the junction sequence differs from germline, possibly due to a read error. The chain has TRBV7-2 and TRBJ1-1; TRBD1 aligns across 7 bases. There are 15 residues in the CDR3. Germline CDR1 reads SGHTA; CDR2 reads FQGNSA. The CDR3 coding sequence is TGTGCCAGCGGCTCGCGTCCGACAGGGAACACTGAAACTTTCTTT. Its protein is CASGSRPTGNTETFF.

In its sample, this clonotype was seen many times. V and J are TRBV7-6 and TRBJ1-4, with D hard to call. Germline CDR1 is SGHVS and CDR2 is FNYEAQ. CDR3 length equals 14 residues. The V gene lost 0 bases and the J gene lost 7 bases, with 9 bases spanning the gap. The CDR3 DNA reads as TGTGCCAGCAGCTTAGCGCTTGGTTCTGAAAAACTGTTTTTT. Translating it yields CASSLALGSEKLFF.

In its sample, this clonotype was seen many times. The V and J genes are TRBV20-1 and TRBJ1-1; D is possibly TRBD1 (6 bases). The ends were cut back, 6 bases at V and 4 bases at J, with 18 bases in the middle. This CDR3 has 14 residues. Per germline, CDR1 DFQATT and CDR2 SNEGSKA (reference sequence). The chain's CDR3 is CSAHAPGAGTEAFF. The CDR3 DNA reads as TGCAGTGCCCACGCTCCGGGGGCAGGCACTGAAGCTTTCTTT.

V usage is TRBV13 and J usage is TRBJ2-7; the match to TRBD1 covers 9 bases. Germline assignment: CDR1 PRHDT and CDR2 FYEKMQ (reference sequence). CDR3 size: 15 residues. J gave up 5 bases and V 5 bases, and 10 bases lay outside the gene matches. DNA of the CDR3: TGTGCCAGCAGCACCGACAGGGGGGCGCGGGACGAGCAGTACTTC. Translated: CASSTDRGARDEQYF.

The chain combines TRBV6-5 with TRBJ2-2; TRBD1 aligns across 7 bases. Germline CDR1 is MNHEY and CDR2 is SVGAGI. The CDR3 runs to 16 residues. Trimming took 6 bases from V and 2 from J; bases not matched to a gene: 9. CDR3 residues: CASSYTGDHNTGELFF. CDR3 DNA sequence: TGTGCCAGCAGCTATACAGGGGACCACAACACCGGGGAGCTGTTTTTT.

The V and J genes are TRBV6-4 and TRBJ1-1; D call uncertain. With 4 bases removed from V and 0 bases from J, the gap between germline ends came to 6 bases. This CDR3 is built from 13 residues. Germline assignment: CDR1 MRHNA and CDR2 SNTAGT. The CDR3 nucleotides are TGTGCCAGCAGTGTCAATCTGAACACTGAAGCTTTCTTT. Its translation: CASSVNLNTEAFF.

This chain connects TRBV11-2 to TRBJ2-2; possible D gene TRBD2, 6 bases. Trimming removed 7 bases from V and 4 bases from J, with 16 bases in between. This CDR3 is 15 amino acids long. Germline CDR1 SGHAT, CDR2 FQNNGV. CDR3 sequence: CASTGGRSSTGELFF. DNA of the CDR3: TGTGCCAGCACTGGTGGGAGGAGTAGCACCGGGGAGCTGTTTTTT.

With regard to this clonotype: The missing conserved phenylalanine or tryptophan at the end of this CDR3 makes a read error likely. Because the CDR3's place on the DNA is in doubt, the DNA is left out and the CDR3 is given as listed by TCRdb. The V gene is TRBV15, the J gene TRBJ2-6. In germline, CDR1 is LNHNV, CDR2 YYDKDF (reference sequence). The CDR3 is 9 residues long, counting both termini. This chain's CDR3 is CATSSVGTS.

This clonotype was counted between two and nine times. V gene TRBV12-3 or TRBV12-4 combines with J gene TRBJ2-6; D remains unclear. Trimming removed 3 bases from V and 3 bases from J, with 12 bases in between. This CDR3 is 16 amino acids long. As DNA, the CDR3 is TGTGCCAGCAGTTTTTCGTCGTTTGTTGGGGCCAACGTCCTGACTTTC. It encodes CASSFSSFVGANVLTF.

This clonotype was detected only a few times. The rearrangement uses TRBV27 and TRBJ1-5; D call uncertain. Germline CDR1 reads MNHEY; CDR2 reads SMNVEV (reference sequence). The V gene lost 3 bases and the J gene lost 4 bases, with 10 bases spanning the gap. This CDR3 is built from 14 residues. This CDR3 reads CASSFSLGNQPQHF. CDR3 DNA sequence: TGTGCCAGCAGTTTCTCCCTAGGGAATCAGCCCCAGCATTTT.

This clonotype has a handful of counts. V gene TRBV12-3 or TRBV12-4 combines with J gene TRBJ2-7; 9 nucleotides agree with TRBD2. The ends lost 3 bases at V and 3 bases at J; junction bases unmatched: 9. The CDR3 has 16 residues. CDR3 residues: CASSLRVTSGFYEQYF. The CDR3 coding sequence is TGTGCCAGCAGTTTGCGTGTGACTAGCGGCTTCTACGAGCAGTACTTC.

This clonotype has more than one count but fewer than ten. The chain couples TRBV19 to TRBJ1-1, with 8 bases aligning to TRBD1. Germline V CDR1 and CDR2: LNHDA, SQIVND (reference sequence). This CDR3 has 15 amino acids. The ends lost 5 bases at V and 4 bases at J; junction bases unmatched: 9. This chain's CDR3 is CASSSSQGVGTEAFF. In nucleotides, the CDR3 is TGTGCCAGTAGTTCCTCACAGGGGGTGGGCACTGAAGCTTTCTTT.

Concerning this clonotype: A much larger clone lies a single base off, so this may be a read error. The chain recombines TRBV7-2 with TRBJ2-5; 7 bases line up with TRBD1. CDR1 and CDR2 (germline): SGHTA, FQGNSA. This CDR3 contains 14 residues. CDR3 DNA sequence: TGTGCCAACAGCTCCTGGACAGGCCAAGAGACCCAGTACTTC. Residues: CANSSWTGQETQYF.

As concerns this clonotype: At one end the junction does not follow the germline gene, possibly because of a read error. The chain combines TRBV11-3 with TRBJ1-3; D is perhaps TRBD1 (5 bases). Germline CDR1 is SGHNT and CDR2 is YENEEA. The CDR3 loop spans 18 amino acids. CDR3 in DNA: TGTGCCAGCAGCTTAGGGTGGATCCGGGGGAATAAGGGAAACACCGTATATTTT. This encodes CASSLGWIRGNKGNTVYF.

V usage is TRBV7-2 and J usage is TRBJ2-5; 11 nucleotides match TRBD2. The J call may be mistaken, given a closer DNA end match to TRBJ2-1. The CDR3 sequence is 15 residues long. The germline V gene encodes CDR1 SGHTA and CDR2 FQGNSA. CDR3: CASSLTGTSGNEQFF. In DNA, the CDR3 is TGTGCCAGCAGCCTAACCGGGACTAGCGGAAATGAGCAGTTCTTC.